This TCR beta chain was recovered during a study of CD8 T cells in Susac syndrome. Trimming removed 9 bases at V and 4 bases at J, with 13 bases between. The CDR3 length is 13 residues. Germline V gives CDR1 LNHDA, CDR2 SQIVND (reference sequence). cDNA came from around 0.54 to 1 ug RNA primed by random hexamers. immunoSEQ multiplex PCR amplified TCR beta CDR3 across 54 Vbeta, 13 Jbeta. TCRdb fed the immunoSEQ multiplex PCR reads into MiXCR, producing one record per CDR3 protein. Among 250,000 to 300,000 distinct CDR3 sequences, 65% to 90% were seen once, and the ten largest hold around 0.22%. FACS enriched CD8+ TEMRA cells, while bulk CD8+ and CD4+ were negatively isolated.

The chain combines TRBV19 with TRBJ2-1; D might be TRBD2 (6 bases). The specimen sequenced was CD8+ T cells from PBMCs. The source is a human donor with multiple sclerosis. CDR3 coding DNA: TGTGCCAGCAACCGGGACTCATACAATGAGCAGTTCTTC. The encoded protein is CASNRDSYNEQFF.